The rows below give T cell receptor beta chains drawn from one sample of a study of early T cells in non-severe SARS-CoV-2 infection. Using its own MiXCR run on the 5' RACE reads, TCRdb lists one record per CDR3 protein. The repertoire consists of about 75,000 distinct CDR3 sequences, with around 10% occurring once and the leading ten covering around 12%. Here the sequenced sample was whole blood, taken at baseline. These receptors all stem from an adult who was a healthcare worker with PCR-confirmed SARS-CoV-2 infection or an uninfected control (not recorded which). Each CDR3 is given with its conserved first and last residue. A D gene is named only where the DNA matches it firmly. A clone size is listed for some rows: how often the clone was seen (once, few, many), or a class if it is expanded.

>TRBV10-1|TRBJ1-4|.|many
TGCGCCAGCAGTAGGGCACCCAGGGGAAAACTGTTTTTT
CASSRAPRGKLFF
>TRBV11-2|TRBJ2-2|TRBD2|many
TGTGCCAGCAACTTGCGGGCTGGTGCCAGCGGGGGCACCGGGGAGCTGTTTTTT
CASNLRAGASGGTGELFF
>TRBV7-8|TRBJ2-3|TRBD1|few
TGTGCCAGCAGGCGAACCGGGACAGCTAGCACAGATACGCAGTATTTT
CASRRTGTASTDTQYF
>TRBV6-6|TRBJ2-2|.|.
TGTGCCAGCAGTGAAAGGGGGACGGCGAACACCGGGGAGCTGTTTTTT
CASSERGTANTGELFF
>TRBV3-1|TRBJ2-6|.|.
TGTGCCAGCAGCCAAGGTGGTATGGATTTCTCTGGGGCCAACGTCCTGACTTTC
CASSQGGMDFSGANVLTF
>TRBV29-1|TRBJ2-4|.|.
TGCAGCGTTGTCTTGACAGGACCAAAACCGGACATTCAGTACTTC
CSVVLTGPKPDIQYF
>TRBV28|TRBJ1-5|.|.
TGTGCCAGCAACCCGCGTCGAGAGAATCGGGGCCATCAGCCCCAGCATTTT
CASNPRRENRGHQPQHF
>TRBV28|TRBJ1-1|.|few
TGTGCCAGCAGTTTAGGAGGACATCCCTTGAACACTGAAGCTTTCTTT
CASSLGGHPLNTEAFF
>TRBV10-3|TRBJ2-1|.|many
TGTGCCATCAGTGAGTCGGATGCTAATGAGCAGTTCTTC
CAISESDANEQFF
>TRBV28|TRBJ1-2|.|many
TGTGCCAGCATCCAATCGGGACGGGACCTCTTTGGCTACACCTTC
CASIQSGRDLFGYTF
>TRBV11-2|TRBJ2-2|.|many
TGTGCCAGCAGCCCATTGGCCGGGACCAACACCGGGGAGCTGTTTTTT
CASSPLAGTNTGELFF
>TRBV7-2|TRBJ2-1|TRBD2|.
TGTGCCAGCAGCTCCCTGGGCTTAGCGGGGTACAATGAGCAGTTCTTC
CASSSLGLAGYNEQFF
>TRBV6-1|TRBJ2-7|.|.
TGTGCCAGCAGTGAAGTGAGGGCGTCCACCTACGAGCAGTACTTC
CASSEVRASTYEQYF
>TRBV20-1|TRBJ1-6|TRBD1|many
TGCAGTGCTAGAGCTGGGACAGGAGATAATTCACCCCTCCACTTT
CSARAGTGDNSPLHF
>TRBV18|TRBJ1-4|.|.
TGTGCCAGCTCACAAGGCGCTGCAGGGGACCATGAAAAACTGTTTTTT
CASSQGAAGDHEKLFF
>TRBV5-6|TRBJ2-5|.|.
TGTGCCAGCAGCTTGGATGAGACCCAGTACTTC
CASSLDETQYF
>TRBV29-1|TRBJ1-1|TRBD1|few
TGCAGCGTTCTCCCGGACAGGGTCACTGAAGCTTTCTTT
CSVLPDRVTEAFF
>TRBV20-1|TRBJ2-3|TRBD2|few
TGCAGTGCAACGGGGAGGCTAGCGGGGACAGATACGCAGTATTTT
CSATGRLAGTDTQYF
>TRBV7-2|TRBJ2-7|TRBD2|.
TGTGCCAGCAGCTTAGTACGGGGGGGAGGCGAGCAGTACTTC
CASSLVRGGGEQYF
>TRBV7-9|TRBJ2-7|.|.
TGTGCCAGCAGCCCAGCGGGCCACCAGTCCTACGAGCAGTACTTC
CASSPAGHQSYEQYF
>TRBV3-1|TRBJ2-2|TRBD1|many
TGTGCCAGCAAGGGGGCTGGCACCGGGGAGCTGTTTTTT
CASKGAGTGELFF
>TRBV9|TRBJ1-3|.|.
TGTGCCAGCAGCGTATACGGTGACTCTGGAAACACCATATATTTT
CASSVYGDSGNTIYF
>TRBV29-1|TRBJ1-1|.|few
TGCAGCGTGACCGAACCCCTTGAAGCTTTCTTT
CSVTEPLEAFF
>TRBV5-1|TRBJ1-2|.|many
TGCGCCAGCAGCTTGGTTACCCAGGACAGCTATTTATACTTC
CASSLVTQDSYLYF
>TRBV7-9|TRBJ2-1|TRBD2|many
TGTGCCAGCAGATCAGATATAACTAGCGGGGGGAATGAGCAGTTCTTC
CASRSDITSGGNEQFF
>TRBV7-2|TRBJ2-2|.|.
TGTGCCAGCAGCTTAACGATCGGGGAGCTGTTTTTT
CASSLTIGELFF
>TRBV23-1|TRBJ2-5|TRBD1|many
TGCGCCAGCAATCACCCACTACAGGGGGCTCGGGAGACCCAGTACTTC
CASNHPLQGARETQYF
>TRBV7-3|TRBJ1-6|.|many
TGTGCCAGCAGCCTAGACAGAAGCTCCTATAATTCACCCCTCCACTTT
CASSLDRSSYNSPLHF
>TRBV6-5|TRBJ2-1|.|.
TGTGCCAGCAGTCGAGGGACCTACAATGAGCAGTTCTTC
CASSRGTYNEQFF
>TRBV20-1|TRBJ2-7|TRBD1|few
TGCAGTGCTAGGCCGACAGGGGTTCAGTACGAGCAGTACTTC
CSARPTGVQYEQYF
>TRBV12-3/TRBV12-4|TRBJ1-1|.|few
TGTGCCAGCAGTTCCCTTGTTAACACTGAAGCTTTCTTT
CASSSLVNTEAFF
>TRBV7-8|TRBJ2-4|.|.
TGTGCCAGCAGCTTCAGCGAAAACATTCAGTACTTC
CASSFSENIQYF
>TRBV11-2|TRBJ1-4|TRBD1|few
TGTGCCAGCAGACAAGAACAGGGGGCTCGTGAAAAACTGTTTTTT
CASRQEQGAREKLFF